Listed below are T cell receptor beta chains from one sample, sequenced in a study of technical replicates of blood from four donors. The assay was immunoSEQ multiplex PCR, and TCRdb's table has in-frame clones only and misses some. The profile shows about 80,000 clones, around 96% of them singletons. Material: T cells isolated from PBMCs. Every receptor here comes from a human donor in good health. Each CDR3 is given with its conserved first and last residue. The order of the fields is D gene, V gene, clone size, J gene, CDR3 protein, CDR3 DNA. A D gene is named only where the DNA matches it firmly. Not all rows give a size; the values are once, few, many and, for expanded clones, a class.

d_call: TRBD1
v_call: TRBV18
clone_size: NA
j_call: TRBJ1-2
cdr3_aa: CASSPQPGDRPAYGYTF
cdr3_nt: TGTGCCAGCTCACCACAGCCCGGGGACAGACCGGCCTATGGCTACACCTTC

d_call: TRBD2
v_call: TRBV13
clone_size: NA
j_call: TRBJ2-3
cdr3_aa: CASSRSGRGTDTQYF
cdr3_nt: TGTGCCAGCAGCCGGAGCGGGAGGGGGACAGATACGCAGTATTTT

d_call: NA
v_call: TRBV7-6
clone_size: NA
j_call: TRBJ1-4
cdr3_aa: CASSLAGQGWEKLFF
cdr3_nt: TGTGCCAGCAGCCTAGCGGGGCAGGGTTGGGAAAAACTGTTTTTT

d_call: TRBD2
v_call: TRBV6-1
clone_size: NA
j_call: TRBJ2-1
cdr3_aa: CASSDHSGLADNEQFF
cdr3_nt: TGTGCCAGCAGTGACCACTCAGGACTAGCGGACAATGAGCAGTTCTTC

d_call: NA
v_call: TRBV5-4
clone_size: NA
j_call: TRBJ2-5
cdr3_aa: CASSLWGLGERGTQYF
cdr3_nt: TGTGCCAGCAGCTTATGGGGACTGGGAGAGCGTGGGACCCAGTACTTC

d_call: TRBD1
v_call: TRBV18
clone_size: NA
j_call: TRBJ1-1
cdr3_aa: CASSLNIGQGGTEAFF
cdr3_nt: TGTGCCAGCTCACTTAATATTGGACAGGGGGGCACTGAAGCTTTCTTT

d_call: TRBD2
v_call: TRBV5-6
clone_size: NA
j_call: TRBJ2-1
cdr3_aa: CASSGGEGQVDEQFF
cdr3_nt: TGTGCCAGCAGCGGGGGGGAGGGCCAAGTGGATGAGCAGTTCTTC

d_call: TRBD1
v_call: TRBV9
clone_size: NA
j_call: TRBJ2-2
cdr3_aa: CASSPGDRNTGELFF
cdr3_nt: TGTGCCAGCAGCCCCGGGGACAGGAACACCGGGGAGCTGTTTTTT

d_call: NA
v_call: TRBV2
clone_size: NA
j_call: TRBJ1-5
cdr3_aa: CASDSFISNQPQHF
cdr3_nt: TGTGCCAGCGACAGTTTTATTAGCAATCAGCCCCAGCATTTT

d_call: TRBD1
v_call: TRBV5-1
clone_size: NA
j_call: TRBJ2-7
cdr3_aa: CASSSGTGSYEQYF
cdr3_nt: TGCGCCAGCAGCTCCGGGACAGGTTCCTACGAGCAGTACTTC

d_call: TRBD2
v_call: TRBV9
clone_size: NA
j_call: TRBJ2-7
cdr3_aa: CASSVTSGSNSYEQYF
cdr3_nt: TGTGCCAGCAGCGTCACTAGCGGGAGTAATAGCTACGAGCAGTACTTC

d_call: NA
v_call: TRBV7-2
clone_size: NA
j_call: TRBJ1-1
cdr3_aa: CASRADRNTEAFF
cdr3_nt: TGTGCCAGCAGGGCTGACAGGAACACTGAAGCTTTCTTT

d_call: NA
v_call: TRBV9
clone_size: NA
j_call: TRBJ1-2
cdr3_aa: CASSVGTGTYGYTF
cdr3_nt: TGTGCCAGCAGCGTAGGAACAGGGACCTATGGCTACACCTTC

d_call: NA
v_call: TRBV19
clone_size: NA
j_call: TRBJ2-7
cdr3_aa: CASSGGDRKYEQYF
cdr3_nt: TGTGCCAGTAGTGGAGGGGACAGAAAATACGAGCAGTACTTC

d_call: NA
v_call: TRBV5-5
clone_size: NA
j_call: TRBJ1-1
cdr3_aa: CASSWTAMNTEAFF
cdr3_nt: TGTGCCAGCAGCTGGACAGCCATGAACACTGAAGCTTTCTTT

d_call: NA
v_call: TRBV7-3
clone_size: NA
j_call: TRBJ2-2
cdr3_aa: CASSLRTGGTGELFF
cdr3_nt: TGTGCCAGCAGCTTAAGGACTGGTGGAACCGGGGAGCTGTTTTTT

d_call: TRBD1
v_call: TRBV4-2
clone_size: NA
j_call: TRBJ1-5
cdr3_aa: CASSQDRDQPQHF
cdr3_nt: TGTGCCAGCAGCCAGGACAGGGATCAGCCCCAGCATTTT

d_call: NA
v_call: TRBV10-3
clone_size: NA
j_call: TRBJ1-5
cdr3_aa: CAISESPQRGQHF
cdr3_nt: TGTGCCATCAGTGAGTCTCCCCAGAGAGGTCAGCATTTT

d_call: TRBD2
v_call: TRBV5-6
clone_size: once
j_call: TRBJ2-7
cdr3_aa: CASSHAGGRAGNEQYF
cdr3_nt: TGTGCCAGCAGCCATGCGGGCGGGAGGGCCGGAAACGAGCAGTACTTC

d_call: TRBD2
v_call: TRBV6-1
clone_size: NA
j_call: TRBJ2-3
cdr3_aa: CASSETSGSSDTQYF
cdr3_nt: TGTGCCAGCAGTGAAACTAGCGGGAGTTCAGATACGCAGTATTTT

d_call: NA
v_call: TRBV5-1
clone_size: NA
j_call: TRBJ2-1
cdr3_aa: CASSLVSGNNEQFF
cdr3_nt: TGCGCCAGCAGCTTGGTGTCAGGGAACAATGAGCAGTTCTTC

d_call: NA
v_call: TRBV7-3
clone_size: NA
j_call: TRBJ1-1
cdr3_aa: CASSYLNTEAFF
cdr3_nt: TGTGCCAGCAGCTACTTGAACACTGAAGCTTTCTTT

d_call: TRBD2
v_call: TRBV4-2
clone_size: NA
j_call: TRBJ2-7
cdr3_aa: CASSQERTSGSYEQYF
cdr3_nt: TGTGCCAGCAGCCAAGAACGGACTAGCGGCTCCTACGAGCAGTACTTC

d_call: TRBD1
v_call: TRBV10-2
clone_size: NA
j_call: TRBJ2-3
cdr3_aa: CASSRTGIDTQYF
cdr3_nt: TGCGCCAGCAGTCGGACAGGGATAGATACGCAGTATTTT

d_call: NA
v_call: TRBV9
clone_size: once
j_call: TRBJ1-5
cdr3_aa: CASSVRGRRVNQPQHF
cdr3_nt: TGTGCCAGCAGCGTTCGGGGAAGGAGGGTGAATCAGCCCCAGCATTTT

d_call: NA
v_call: TRBV5-1
clone_size: NA
j_call: TRBJ1-1
cdr3_aa: CASSLGSTSEAFF
cdr3_nt: TGCGCCAGCAGCTTGGGCTCCACTAGTGAAGCTTTCTTT